These 27 T cell receptor beta chains originate from one sample sequenced in a study of blood T cell repertoires in COVID-19. Data came from immunoSEQ multiplex PCR; TCRdb stores just in-frame clones and leaves some out. The sample holds 200,000 or so clones, approximately 82% seen once. Sequencing input: peripheral blood. The receptors were sampled from a human donor with acute or convalescent COVID-19. The donor label of this sample is uncertain.

This clone was detected only once. The chain has TRBV7-3 and TRBJ1-2; D is uncertain. CDR1 and CDR2 from the germline V gene are SGHTA and FQGTGA. CDR3 size: 15 residues. With 5 bases removed from V and 8 bases from J, the gap between germline ends came to 21 bases. The chain's CDR3 is CASSPRPIPPGGYTF. In DNA form, the CDR3 reads TGTGCCAGCAGCCCAAGACCAATTCCCCCGGGGGGCTACACCTTC.

The chain recombines TRBV12-5 with TRBJ2-7; maybe TRBD2 (7 bases). Trimming shortened V by 2 bases and J by 0 bases, and 11 bases separated the two germline ends. The CDR3 is made up of 15 amino acids. CDR1 and CDR2 from the germline V gene are LGHNT and FRNRAP. The CDR3: CASGLSRGHSYEQYF. CDR3 DNA: TGTGCTAGTGGTTTGTCGCGGGGGCACTCCTACGAGCAGTACTTC.

DNA for the CDR3: TGTGCCAGCGGGGGGGGAAGGAACACTGAAGCTTTCTTT. This translates into CASGGGRNTEAFF. The V gene is TRBV2, the J gene TRBJ1-1; weak D call: TRBD1 (5 bases). The V gene's germline CDR1 is SNHLY and CDR2 FYNNEI. The CDR3 is 13 residues long. Trimming took off 8 bases at V and 1 base at J, with 11 bases between the two ends.

The chain employs TRBV2 and TRBJ1-5; D is possibly TRBD1 (5 bases). The CDR3 extends over 15 amino acids. Trimming left V 4 bases short and J 4 bases short, with 14 bases between. Germline V CDR1 and CDR2: SNHLY, FYNNEI. CDR3 nucleotide sequence: TGTGCCAGCAGTGTCGGAGACAGCCAGAATCAGCCCCAGCATTTT. Protein: CASSVGDSQNQPQHF.

This clone was observed a single time. V and J are TRBV2 and TRBJ1-1; 7 bases align to TRBD1. After removal of 7 bases from V and 4 bases from J, the junction contained 12 bases not matched to a gene. Germline CDR1 and CDR2: SNHLY and FYNNEI. The CDR3 runs to 15 residues. The CDR3 reads CASTAGQSPLTEAFF. In DNA, the CDR3 is TGTGCCAGCACCGCGGGACAGAGCCCTCTCACTGAAGCTTTCTTT.

The chain combines TRBV25-1 with TRBJ1-4; TRBD1 agrees at 7 bases. Looked up from germline, CDR1 is MGHDK and CDR2 is SYGVNS. The CDR3 extends over 15 amino acids. Trimming took 5 bases from V and 0 from J; bases not matched to a gene: 3. CDR3 DNA: TGTGCCAGCAGTCTCCAGGGGGCAACTAATGAAAAACTGTTTTTT. As protein: CASSLQGATNEKLFF.

This clone was found a few times. This chain uses TRBV4-2 with TRBJ2-1, with D perhaps matching TRBD1 (6 bases). This CDR3 is 15 amino acids long. Trimming cost V 0 bases and J 0 bases, with 6 bases left between them. The V gene's germline CDR1 is LGHNA and CDR2 YNFKEQ. The CDR3 region is CASSQDRGSYNEQFF. CDR3 in DNA: TGTGCCAGCAGCCAAGACAGGGGCTCCTACAATGAGCAGTTCTTC.

This chain uses TRBV19 with TRBJ2-6; D unresolved. Trimming stripped 7 bases from V and 1 base from J, with 11 bases between. Per germline, CDR1 LNHDA and CDR2 SQIVND (reference sequence). This CDR3 is 15 amino acids long. The CDR3 here is CASKVEVSGANVLTF. CDR3 nucleotides: TGTGCCAGTAAGGTTGAGGTGTCTGGGGCCAACGTCCTGACTTTC.

The rearrangement links TRBV6-6 to TRBJ2-7; 7 bases are a match to TRBD1. Germline V gene sequence: CDR1 MNHNY, CDR2 SVGAGI (reference sequence). With 2 bases clipped from V and 6 bases from J, the junction kept 7 bases outside the gene matches. CDR3 length: 14 residues. CDR3 amino acids: CASSYPFAGGEQYF. The CDR3 bases are TGTGCCAGCAGTTACCCGTTTGCAGGGGGCGAGCAGTACTTC.

The rearrangement joins TRBV7-9 to TRBJ1-1; D gene ambiguous. In germline, CDR1 is SEHNR, CDR2 FQNEAQ (reference sequence). V was shortened by 1 base and J by 11 bases, with 8 bases between the two germline ends. This CDR3 spans 11 amino acids. The CDR3 DNA reads TGTGCCAGCAGCTTAGAAGGGAGGGCTTTCTTT. Translating gives CASSLEGRAFF.

This chain links TRBV6-5 with TRBJ2-7; the match to TRBD2 covers 7 bases. With 7 bases clipped from V and 7 bases from J, the junction kept 16 bases outside the gene matches. CDR3 length: 15 residues. Germline lookup yields CDR1 MNHEY and CDR2 SVGAGI. The CDR3 region is CASNIGGVGGREQYF. DNA of the CDR3: TGTGCCAGCAACATAGGAGGGGTGGGAGGGCGAGAGCAGTACTTC.

The chain uses TRBV25-1 and TRBJ2-3; D possibly corresponds to TRBD2 (5 bases). V lost 3 bases, J lost 7 bases, and 14 bases lay in between. CDR3 length: 14 residues. Germline CDR1 is MGHDK and CDR2 is SYGVNS. CDR3 nucleotides: TGTGCCAGCAGTGACCCGGGGTCACGTAATACGCAGTATTTT. It specifies CASSDPGSRNTQYF.

The V call is TRBV7-9, the J call TRBJ1-5; no reliable D call. This CDR3 has 14 amino acids. V lost 5 bases and J lost 6, with 14 bases in between. In germline, CDR1 is SEHNR, CDR2 FQNEAQ (reference sequence). CDR3 sequence: CASSRSGGSQPQHF. The CDR3, as DNA: TGTGCCAGCAGCCGGAGTGGAGGATCTCAGCCCCAGCATTTT.

The chain uses TRBV2 and TRBJ1-1; D might be TRBD1 (5 bases). CDR3 size: 15 residues. Trimming removed 7 bases from V and 2 bases from J, with 17 bases in between. Per the germline V gene, CDR1 is SNHLY and CDR2 is FYNNEI. CDR3 protein: CASTPADRQNTEAFF. CDR3 nucleotide sequence: TGTGCCAGCACCCCCGCTGACAGACAAAACACTGAAGCTTTCTTT.

The chain is built from TRBV9 and TRBJ2-7; tentatively, D is TRBD2 (5 bases). The CDR3 runs to 14 residues. Trimming stripped 0 bases from V and 7 bases from J, with 14 bases between. Germline CDR1 and CDR2: SGDLS and YYNGEE. The CDR3 reads CASSVGDPRGEQYF. In nucleotides, the CDR3 is TGTGCCAGCAGCGTAGGAGACCCGAGAGGGGAGCAGTACTTC.

The V and J genes are TRBV6-2 or TRBV6-3 and TRBJ2-7; tentative D call: TRBD1 (5 bases). V lost 2 bases to trimming and J lost 2 bases, with 10 bases between them. Germline CDR1 is MNHEY and CDR2 is SVGEGT. The CDR3 has 14 residues. For the CDR3, the DNA is TGTGCCAGCAGTTACGGTGGCAGGGCCTACGAGCAGTACTTC. This encodes CASSYGGRAYEQYF.

The rearrangement uses TRBV6-5 and TRBJ1-4; 9 nucleotides align to TRBD1. The CDR3 runs to 15 residues. From germline, CDR1 is MNHEY and CDR2 SVGAGI. V gave up 4 bases and J gave up 5 bases; unmatched junction bases: 5. CDR3 DNA sequence: TGTGCCAGCAGTTCATACGGGACAGGGAATGAAAAACTGTTTTTT. Encoded protein: CASSSYGTGNEKLFF.

J is TRBJ1-6 and V is TRBV2; the match to TRBD1 covers 8 bases. CDR3 length: 15 amino acids. The V and J ends lost 7 bases and 15 bases, in that order; junction bases with no gene match: 17. Per germline, CDR1 SNHLY and CDR2 FYNNEI. The CDR3 sequence is CASKSTGGGSSVLHF. The CDR3 nucleotides read TGTGCCAGCAAAAGTACAGGGGGTGGTTCGTCGGTCCTCCACTTT.

The chain couples TRBV6-1 to TRBJ2-3; perhaps TRBD2 as D (5 bases). The CDR3 runs 14 residues. Germline V CDR1 and CDR2: MNHNS, SASEGT. V was shortened by 2 bases and J by 5 bases, with 11 bases between the two germline ends. The CDR3 is CASSEIPRGDTQYF. CDR3 coding DNA: TGTGCCAGCAGTGAAATTCCTCGGGGAGATACGCAGTATTTT.

The CDR3 DNA is TGTGCCAGCAGTTCGACAGGGGGGAATTCACCCCTCCACTTT. Protein product: CASSSTGGNSPLHF. This chain connects TRBV6-4 to TRBJ1-6; 9 bases align to TRBD1. This CDR3 is built from 14 residues. Trimming removed 5 bases from V and 7 bases from J; junction bases left unmatched: 3. Germline loops: CDR1 MRHNA, CDR2 SNTAGT.

The V gene is TRBV7-9, the J gene TRBJ2-5; TRBD2 might be the D (5 bases). CDR1 is SEHNR and CDR2 is FQNEAQ in the germline V gene (reference sequence). V shed 2 bases and J shed 2 bases, with 6 bases lying between them. CDR3 size: 13 residues. The CDR3 protein is CASSLRGQETQYF. The CDR3, as DNA: TGTGCCAGCAGCTTACGGGGTCAAGAGACCCAGTACTTC.

The chain links TRBV2 to TRBJ2-5; 10 bases fit TRBD1. Germline V lookup: CDR1 SNHLY, CDR2 FYNNEI. With V trimmed by 5 bases and J by 5 bases, 8 bases remained unmatched. The CDR3 spans 15 residues. The CDR3 region has the DNA TGTGCCAGCAGTCCGGGACAGGGGATCGGCGAGACCCAGTACTTC. This gives the protein CASSPGQGIGETQYF.

The chain uses TRBV11-2 and TRBJ2-2, with TRBD2 as a possible D gene (5 bases). Germline loops: CDR1 SGHAT, CDR2 FQNNGV. The CDR3 length is 15 residues. V was cut by 1 base and J by 4 bases, with 10 bases left in between. CDR3 sequence reads: CASSLVPGSTGELFF. The CDR3 bases are TGTGCCAGCAGCTTAGTCCCGGGATCCACCGGGGAGCTGTTTTTT.

The chain recombines TRBV19 with TRBJ2-7; D remains unclear. V lost 10 bases, J lost 3 bases, and 16 bases lay in between. Germline assignment: CDR1 LNHDA and CDR2 SQIVND (reference sequence). The CDR3 runs to 13 residues. In DNA, the CDR3 is TGTGCCACCAGAGACTCCTTGGACTACGAGCAGTACTTC. Its protein is CATRDSLDYEQYF.

The J gene is TRBJ1-1, the V gene TRBV18; maybe TRBD1 (5 bases). This CDR3 has 15 amino acids. The V end was cut by 4 bases, the J end by 11 bases, with 23 bases between. Per germline, CDR1 KGHSH and CDR2 LQKENI. The CDR3: CASSHASDSEKEAFF. Here the CDR3 DNA reads TGTGCCAGCTCACATGCCTCCGACAGCGAAAAGGAGGCTTTCTTT. Filled out from reference TRBV18 and TRBJ1-1, the complete variable domain reads NAGVMQNPRHLVRRRGQEARLRCSPMKGHSHVYWYRQLPEEGLKFMVYLQKENIIDESGMPKERFSAEFPKEGPSILRIQQVVRGDSAAYFCASSHASDSEKEAFFGQGTRLTVV.

The rearrangement uses TRBV18 and TRBJ2-5, with TRBD1 identical over 7 bases. Germline CDR1 KGHSH, CDR2 LQKENI. The CDR3 is 15 residues long. With V trimmed by 3 bases and J by 1 base, 5 bases remained unmatched. CDR3 loop: CASSPWTGSQETQYF. For the CDR3, the DNA is TGTGCCAGCTCACCTTGGACAGGTAGCCAAGAGACCCAGTACTTC.

The J gene is TRBJ2-1, the V gene TRBV7-2, with D perhaps TRBD2 (5 bases). The CDR3 is made up of 16 amino acids. Trimming took off 0 bases at V and 0 bases at J, with 9 bases between the two ends. The germline CDR1 and CDR2 sequences are SGHTA and FQGNSA. The CDR3 DNA follows: TGTGCCAGCAGCTTAGCGGGAGCCAGCTCCTACAATGAGCAGTTCTTC. It codes for CASSLAGASSYNEQFF.